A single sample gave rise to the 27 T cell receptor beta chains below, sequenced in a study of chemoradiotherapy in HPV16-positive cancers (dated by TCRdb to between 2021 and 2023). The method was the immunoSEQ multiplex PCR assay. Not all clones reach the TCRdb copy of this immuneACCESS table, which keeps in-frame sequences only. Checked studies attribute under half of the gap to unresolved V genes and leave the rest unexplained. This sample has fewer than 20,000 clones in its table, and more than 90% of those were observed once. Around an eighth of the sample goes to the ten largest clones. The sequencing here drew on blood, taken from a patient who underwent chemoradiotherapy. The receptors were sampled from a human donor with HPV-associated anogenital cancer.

Here the CDR3 DNA reads TGCAGCGTGACAACTAGCGGGGGGGCATATGAGCAGTTCTTC. As protein: CSVTTSGGAYEQFF. This chain joins TRBV29-1 and TRBJ2-1; 13 nucleotides match TRBD2. Germline assignment: CDR1 SQVTM and CDR2 ANQGSEA. This CDR3 is built from 14 residues. The V gene end was trimmed by 6 bases and the J gene end by 8 bases; junction bases not matched to a gene: 7.

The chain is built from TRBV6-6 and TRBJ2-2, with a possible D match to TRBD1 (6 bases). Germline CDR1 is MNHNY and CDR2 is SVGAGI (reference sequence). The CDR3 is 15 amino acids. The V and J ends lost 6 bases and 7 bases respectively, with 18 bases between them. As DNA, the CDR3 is TGTGCCAGCAGAAATCCAGCACTGGACAGCGGGGAGCTGTTTTTT. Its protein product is CASRNPALDSGELFF.

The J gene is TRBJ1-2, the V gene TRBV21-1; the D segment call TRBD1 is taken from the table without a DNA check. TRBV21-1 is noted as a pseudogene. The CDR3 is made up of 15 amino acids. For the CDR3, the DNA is TGTGCCAGCAGCGAAGATAACAGGAGTAACTATGGCTACACCTTC. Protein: CASSEDNRSNYGYTF.

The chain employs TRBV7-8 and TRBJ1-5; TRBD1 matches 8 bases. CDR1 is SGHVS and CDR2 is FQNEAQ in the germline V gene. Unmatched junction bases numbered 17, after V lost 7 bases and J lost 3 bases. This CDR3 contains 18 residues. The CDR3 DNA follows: TGTGCCAGCATGGACAGGGCGACTGCGCAAACCCTCAATCAGCCCCAGCATTTT. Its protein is CASMDRATAQTLNQPQHF.

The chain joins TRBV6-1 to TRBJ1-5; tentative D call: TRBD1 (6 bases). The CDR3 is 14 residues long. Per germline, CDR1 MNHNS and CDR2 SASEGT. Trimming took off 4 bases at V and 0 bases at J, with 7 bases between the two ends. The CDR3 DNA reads TGTGCCAGCAGTGCGGACAGTAGCAATCAGCCCCAGCATTTT. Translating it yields CASSADSSNQPQHF.

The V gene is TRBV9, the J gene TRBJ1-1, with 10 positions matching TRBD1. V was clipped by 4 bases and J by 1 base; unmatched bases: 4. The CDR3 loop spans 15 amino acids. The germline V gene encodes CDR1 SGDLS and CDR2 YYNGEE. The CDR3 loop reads CASSRDRGRNTEAFF. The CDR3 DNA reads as TGTGCCAGCAGCCGCGACAGGGGGCGGAACACTGAAGCTTTCTTT.

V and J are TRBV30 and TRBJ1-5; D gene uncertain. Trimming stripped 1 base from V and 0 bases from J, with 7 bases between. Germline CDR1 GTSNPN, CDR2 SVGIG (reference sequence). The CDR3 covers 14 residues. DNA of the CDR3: TGTGCCTGGAGTGCACAATCTAGCAATCAGCCCCAGCATTTT. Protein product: CAWSAQSSNQPQHF.

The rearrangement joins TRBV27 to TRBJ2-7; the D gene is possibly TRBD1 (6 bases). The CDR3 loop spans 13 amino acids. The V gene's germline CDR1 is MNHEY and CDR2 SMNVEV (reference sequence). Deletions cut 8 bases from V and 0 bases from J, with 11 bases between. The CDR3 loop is CASGGPSSYEQYF. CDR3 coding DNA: TGTGCCAGCGGGGGCCCAAGCTCCTACGAGCAGTACTTC.

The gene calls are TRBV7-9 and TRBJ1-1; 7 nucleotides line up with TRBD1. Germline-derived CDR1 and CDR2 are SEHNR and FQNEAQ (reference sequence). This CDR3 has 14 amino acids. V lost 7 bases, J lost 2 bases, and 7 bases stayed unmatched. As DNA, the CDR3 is TGTGCCAGCACCACCACAGGGGACAACACTGAAGCTTTCTTT. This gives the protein CASTTTGDNTEAFF.

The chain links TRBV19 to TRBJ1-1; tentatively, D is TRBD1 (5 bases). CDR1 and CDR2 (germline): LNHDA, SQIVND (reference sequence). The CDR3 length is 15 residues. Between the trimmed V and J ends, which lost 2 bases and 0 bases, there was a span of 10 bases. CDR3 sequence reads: CASSINRIMNTEAFF. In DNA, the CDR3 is TGTGCCAGTAGTATAAACAGGATCATGAACACTGAAGCTTTCTTT.

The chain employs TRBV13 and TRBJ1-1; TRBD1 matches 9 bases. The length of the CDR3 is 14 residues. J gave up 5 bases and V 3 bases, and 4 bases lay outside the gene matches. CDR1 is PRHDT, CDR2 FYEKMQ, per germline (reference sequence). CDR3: CASSLTGGGTEAFF. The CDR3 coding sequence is TGTGCCAGCAGCTTGACAGGGGGAGGTACTGAAGCTTTCTTT.

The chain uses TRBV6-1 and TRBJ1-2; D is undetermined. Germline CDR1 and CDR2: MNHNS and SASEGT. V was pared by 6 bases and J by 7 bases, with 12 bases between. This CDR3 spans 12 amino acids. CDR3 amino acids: CASSERPRGYTF. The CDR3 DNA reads TGTGCCAGCAGCGAACGTCCACGTGGCTACACCTTC.

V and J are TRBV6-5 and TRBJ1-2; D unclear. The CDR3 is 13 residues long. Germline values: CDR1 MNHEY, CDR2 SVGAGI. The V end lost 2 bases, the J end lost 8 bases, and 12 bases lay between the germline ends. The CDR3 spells CASSYASFSGYTF. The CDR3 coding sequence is TGTGCCAGCAGTTACGCCTCCTTTAGCGGCTACACCTTC.

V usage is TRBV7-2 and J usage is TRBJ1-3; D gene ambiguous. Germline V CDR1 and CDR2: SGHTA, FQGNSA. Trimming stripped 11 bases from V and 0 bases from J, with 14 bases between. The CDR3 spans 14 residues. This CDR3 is CALRTALSGNTIYF. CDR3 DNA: TGTGCCCTGAGGACGGCCCTCTCTGGAAACACCATATATTTT.

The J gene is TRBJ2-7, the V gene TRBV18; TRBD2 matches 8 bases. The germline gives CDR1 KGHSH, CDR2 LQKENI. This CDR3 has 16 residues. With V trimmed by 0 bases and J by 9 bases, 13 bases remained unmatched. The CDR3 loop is CASSPPGTSLSVRQYF. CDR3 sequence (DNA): TGTGCCAGCTCACCACCCGGGACTAGTCTTTCCGTAAGGCAGTACTTC.

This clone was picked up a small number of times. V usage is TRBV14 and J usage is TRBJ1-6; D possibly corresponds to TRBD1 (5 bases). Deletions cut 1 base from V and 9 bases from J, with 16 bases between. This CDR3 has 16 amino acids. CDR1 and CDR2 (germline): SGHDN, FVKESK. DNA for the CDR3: TGTGCCAGCAGCCAAGGGGACCCCTTTCTGGGTTCACCCCTCCACTTT. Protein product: CASSQGDPFLGSPLHF.

The CDR3 is CASSNRLAGETQYF. DNA for the CDR3: TGTGCCAGCAGTAACCGACTAGCGGGGGAGACCCAGTACTTC. The chain carries TRBV2 and TRBJ2-5; 11 bases line up with TRBD2. V was clipped by 5 bases and J by 5 bases; unmatched bases: 4. CDR1 is SNHLY and CDR2 is FYNNEI in the germline V gene. This CDR3 spans 14 amino acids.

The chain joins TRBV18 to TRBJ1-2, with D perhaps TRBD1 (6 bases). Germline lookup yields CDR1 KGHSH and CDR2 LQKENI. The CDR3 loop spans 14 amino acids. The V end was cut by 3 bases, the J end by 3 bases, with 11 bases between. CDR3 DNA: TGTGCCAGCTCACCCCAACAGGGCGACTATGGCTACACCTTC. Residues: CASSPQQGDYGYTF.

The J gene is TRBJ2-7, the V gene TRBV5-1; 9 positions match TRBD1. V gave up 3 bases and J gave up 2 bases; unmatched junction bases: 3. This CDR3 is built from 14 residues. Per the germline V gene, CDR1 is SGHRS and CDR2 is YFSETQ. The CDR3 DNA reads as TGCGCCAGCAGCTCCAGGACAGGGGCCTACGAGCAGTACTTC. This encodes CASSSRTGAYEQYF.

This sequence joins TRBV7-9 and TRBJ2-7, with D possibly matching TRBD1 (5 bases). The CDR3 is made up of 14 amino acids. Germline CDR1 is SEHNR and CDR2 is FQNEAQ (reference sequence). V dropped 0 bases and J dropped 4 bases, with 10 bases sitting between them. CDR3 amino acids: CASSLAGVDYEQYF. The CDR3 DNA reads TGTGCCAGCAGCTTAGCAGGGGTGGATTACGAGCAGTACTTC.

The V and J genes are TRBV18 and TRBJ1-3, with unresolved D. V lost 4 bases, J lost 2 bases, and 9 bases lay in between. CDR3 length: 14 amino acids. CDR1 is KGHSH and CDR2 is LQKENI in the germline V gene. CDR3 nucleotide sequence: TGTGCCAGCTCACGTTCGGCCGCTGGAAACACCATATATTTT. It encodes CASSRSAAGNTIYF. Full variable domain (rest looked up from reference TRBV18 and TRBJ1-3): NAGVMQNPRHLVRRRGQEARLRCSPMKGHSHVYWYRQLPEEGLKFMVYLQKENIIDESGMPKERFSAEFPKEGPSILRIQQVVRGDSAAYFCASSRSAAGNTIYFGEGSWLTVV.

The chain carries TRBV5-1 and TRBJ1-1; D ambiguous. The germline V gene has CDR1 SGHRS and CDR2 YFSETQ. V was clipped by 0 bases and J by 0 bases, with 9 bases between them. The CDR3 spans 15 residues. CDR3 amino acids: CASSLDHSMNTEAFF. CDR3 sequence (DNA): TGCGCCAGCAGCTTGGACCACAGCATGAACACTGAAGCTTTCTTT.

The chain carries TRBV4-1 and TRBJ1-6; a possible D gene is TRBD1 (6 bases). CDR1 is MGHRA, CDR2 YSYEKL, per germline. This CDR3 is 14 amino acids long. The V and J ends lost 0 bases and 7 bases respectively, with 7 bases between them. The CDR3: CASSQDQGNSPLHF. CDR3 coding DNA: TGCGCCAGCAGCCAAGATCAGGGGAATTCACCCCTCCACTTT.

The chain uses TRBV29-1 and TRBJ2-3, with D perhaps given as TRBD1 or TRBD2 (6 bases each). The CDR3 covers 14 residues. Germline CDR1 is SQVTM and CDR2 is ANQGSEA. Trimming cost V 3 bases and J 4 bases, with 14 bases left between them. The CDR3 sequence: CSVDWGAGADTQYF. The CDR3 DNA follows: TGCAGCGTTGATTGGGGGGCTGGGGCAGATACGCAGTATTTT.

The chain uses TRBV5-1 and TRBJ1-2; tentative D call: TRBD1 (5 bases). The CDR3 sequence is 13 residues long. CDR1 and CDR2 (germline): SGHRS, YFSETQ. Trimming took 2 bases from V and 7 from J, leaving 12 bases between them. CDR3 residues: CASSLEAGSGYTF. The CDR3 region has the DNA TGCGCCAGCAGCTTAGAGGCAGGGTCTGGCTACACCTTC.

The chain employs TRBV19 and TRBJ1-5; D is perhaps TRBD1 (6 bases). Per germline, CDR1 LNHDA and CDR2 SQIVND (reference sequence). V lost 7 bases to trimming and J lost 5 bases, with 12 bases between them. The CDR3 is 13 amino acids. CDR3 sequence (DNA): TGTGCCAGTAACGGACAGATATATCAGCCCCAGCATTTT. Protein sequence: CASNGQIYQPQHF.

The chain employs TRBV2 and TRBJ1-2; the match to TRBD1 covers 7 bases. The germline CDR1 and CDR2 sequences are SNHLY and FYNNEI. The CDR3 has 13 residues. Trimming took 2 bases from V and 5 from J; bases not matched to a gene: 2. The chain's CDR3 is CASSERTGYGYTF. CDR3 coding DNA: TGTGCCAGCAGTGAACGGACAGGTTATGGCTACACCTTC.